These 28 T cell receptor beta chains were all obtained from the same sample, sequenced in a study of T cell repertoires in cytomegalovirus infection. TCRdb ran MiXCR on the reads and lists one entry per CDR3 protein. The sample holds about 89,000 distinct CDR3 sequences, approximately 30% seen once. Their target antigens are unknown. Specimen: CD8+ T cells from cultured PBMCs, collected from culture after CMV antigen stimulation. The receptors were sampled from a human donor in good health (CMV status not recorded). Some clones in this sample may be carry-over from other donors' samples.

The chain is built from TRBV2 and TRBJ1-1; D gene ambiguous. The ends were cut back, 4 bases at V and 11 bases at J, with 17 bases in the middle. Germline V lookup: CDR1 SNHLY, CDR2 FYNNEI. The CDR3 spans 13 residues. The CDR3 sequence: CASSGLGGEEAFF. The CDR3 region has the DNA TGTGCCAGCAGTGGACTAGGAGGTGAGGAGGCTTTCTTT.

This clonotype was picked up many times. The genes are TRBV7-8 and TRBJ1-1, with 11 nucleotides matching TRBD1. This CDR3 has 16 amino acids. V lost 5 bases to trimming and J lost 3 bases; unmatched junction nucleotides: 8. Germline V gives CDR1 SGHVS, CDR2 FQNEAQ. The CDR3 bases are TGTGCCAGCAGCCTTTCCCGGGACAGGGGGTACACTGAAGCTTTCTTT. Amino acids: CASSLSRDRGYTEAFF.

In DNA form, the CDR3 reads TGTGCCAGCAGTGCCGGACAGGGATCGGGTGGCTACACCTTC. This codes for CASSAGQGSGGYTF. The chain links TRBV2 to TRBJ1-2; 8 nucleotides align to TRBD1. J gave up 7 bases and V 4 bases, and 8 bases lay outside the gene matches. There are 14 residues in the CDR3. CDR1 SNHLY and CDR2 FYNNEI come from the germline V gene. Together with reference TRBV2 and TRBJ1-2, the CDR3 gives the full variable domain: EPEVTQTPSHQVTQMGQEVILRCVPISNHLYFYWYRQILGQKVEFLVSFYNNEISEKSEIFDDQFSVERPDGSNFTLKIRSTKLEDSAMYFCASSAGQGSGGYTFGSGTRLTVV.

This clonotype was recorded many times. The V call is TRBV7-9, the J call TRBJ2-2; D remains unclear. The CDR3 sequence is 13 residues long. V lost 1 base to trimming and J lost 3 bases, with 3 bases between them. CDR1 is SEHNR and CDR2 is FQNEAQ in the germline V gene (reference sequence). The CDR3 is CASSLEYTGELFF. The DNA of the CDR3 is TGTGCCAGCAGCTTAGAGTACACCGGGGAGCTGTTTTTT.

This clonotype was recorded a few times. The chain carries TRBV10-3 and TRBJ2-1; TRBD2 matches at 12 bases. This CDR3 has 16 residues. V gave up 3 bases and J gave up 7 bases; unmatched junction bases: 7. Germline V gene lookup returns CDR1 ENHRY and CDR2 SYGVKD. The CDR3 coding sequence is TGTGCCATCAGTGATTTGCCTAGCGGGGGGGCAAATGAGCAGTTCTTC. This translates into CAISDLPSGGANEQFF.

Note on this clonotype: One junction end does not reproduce the germline sequence, and a read error may be involved. The J gene is TRBJ1-5, the V gene TRBV28, with D tentatively TRBD1 (5 bases). The CDR3 is 14 residues long. The germline V gene encodes CDR1 MDHEN and CDR2 SYDVKM. Here the CDR3 DNA reads TGTGCCACCAGTTTGGGGGTAGGCAATCAGCCCCAGCATTTT. It translates to CATSLGVGNQPQHF.

The chain links TRBV11-2 to TRBJ2-7; no firm D call. CDR3 length equals 11 residues. Germline lookup yields CDR1 SGHAT and CDR2 FQNNGV. Trimming shortened V by 1 base and J by 7 bases, and 5 bases separated the two germline ends. For the CDR3, the DNA is TGTGCCAGCAGCTTAGGGATGGAGCAGTACTTC. Protein product: CASSLGMEQYF.

This clonotype showed up many times. This chain connects TRBV4-1 to TRBJ2-2, with D unresolved. Per the germline V gene, CDR1 is MGHRA and CDR2 is YSYEKL. The CDR3 is 14 amino acids. V lost 2 bases to trimming and J lost 3 bases, with 7 bases between them. The CDR3, as DNA: TGCGCCAGCAGCCAATCCAGTTACACCGGGGAGCTGTTTTTT. Translating it yields CASSQSSYTGELFF.

This clonotype was picked up a small number of times. The chain recombines TRBV5-4 with TRBJ1-1; a weak D match, TRBD1 (5 bases). V lost 4 bases, J lost 8 bases, and 21 bases lay in between. Germline V lookup: CDR1 SGHNT, CDR2 YYREEE (reference sequence). CDR3 length: 15 residues. CDR3 in amino acids: CASSPPDMLTSEAFF. CDR3 in DNA: TGTGCCAGCAGCCCGCCGGACATGCTAACATCCGAAGCTTTCTTT.

The V call is TRBV28, the J call TRBJ2-7; D may be TRBD2 (6 bases). Germline V gene lookup returns CDR1 MDHEN and CDR2 SYDVKM. The V and J ends lost 8 bases and 0 bases respectively, with 17 bases between them. The CDR3 extends over 15 amino acids. CDR3 sequence: CASGGGIWSSYEQYF. CDR3 sequence (DNA): TGTGCCAGCGGAGGAGGGATTTGGAGCTCCTACGAGCAGTACTTC.

Note on this clonotype: The conserved closing phenylalanine or tryptophan is absent in this CDR3, likely reflecting a read error. This chain uses TRBV5-6 with TRBJ2-7, with D possibly matching TRBD1 (5 bases). CDR1 and CDR2 from the germline V gene are SGHDT and YYEEEE. This CDR3 contains 14 residues. V shed 2 bases and J shed 3 bases, with 12 bases lying between them. The CDR3 nucleotides are TGTGCCAGCAGCTTAGAAGGGGTTGACTACGAGCAGTACTAC. It yields the protein CASSLEGVDYEQYY.

This clonotype was seen a handful of times. The chain employs TRBV7-8 and TRBJ2-1; 8 bases are a match to TRBD2. CDR1 is SGHVS and CDR2 is FQNEAQ in the germline V gene. The CDR3 consists of 19 residues. Trimming removed 0 bases from V and 0 bases from J; junction bases left unmatched: 10. DNA for the CDR3: TGTGCCAGCAGCTTAGCGCCAGCGGGGGTTCCCAGCTCCTACAATGAGCAGTTCTTC. Encoded protein: CASSLAPAGVPSSYNEQFF. The full variable domain, in which reference TRBV7-8 and TRBJ2-1 provide the parts outside the CDR3, is GAGVSQSPRYKVAKRGQDVALRCDPISGHVSLFWYQQALGQGPEFLTYFQNEAQLDKSGLPSDRFFAERPEGSVSTLKIQRTQQEDSAVYLCASSLAPAGVPSSYNEQFFGPGTRLTVL.

The V and J genes are TRBV7-3 and TRBJ2-7; 7 bases align to TRBD2. The CDR3 totals 14 residues. J was trimmed by 0 bases and V by 6 bases; bases with no gene match: 5. Looked up from germline, CDR1 is SGHTA and CDR2 is FQGTGA. CDR3 coding DNA: TGTGCCAGCAGTGTGGGAGGGTCCTCCTACGAGCAGTACTTC. Protein: CASSVGGSSYEQYF.

The chain employs TRBV5-4 and TRBJ2-2; no clear D gene. Trimming took 1 base from V and 7 from J, leaving 8 bases between them. Looked up from germline, CDR1 is SGHNT and CDR2 is YYREEE (reference sequence). The CDR3 loop spans 13 amino acids. CDR3 nucleotide sequence: TGTGCCAGCAGCTTGTACGGTTTCGGGGAGCTGTTTTTT. Protein: CASSLYGFGELFF.

This chain uses TRBV9 with TRBJ1-2; TRBD1 might be the D (5 bases). CDR3 length: 16 residues. Between the trimmed V and J ends, which lost 0 bases and 4 bases, there was a span of 16 bases. Germline V gene lookup returns CDR1 SGDLS and CDR2 YYNGEE. The chain's CDR3 is CASSVGGAGTAYGYTF. CDR3 in DNA: TGTGCCAGCAGCGTAGGAGGGGCCGGGACGGCCTATGGCTACACCTTC. Looking up the rest from reference TRBV9 and TRBJ1-2 gives the full variable domain: DSGVTQTPKHLITATGQRVTLRCSPRSGDLSVYWYQQSLDQGLQFLIQYYNGEERAKGNILERFSAQQFPDLHSELNLSSLELGDSALYFCASSVGGAGTAYGYTFGSGTRLTVV.

This clonotype was seen repeatedly, ten times or more. The chain is built from TRBV7-2 and TRBJ2-7; 9 bases match TRBD1. The CDR3 covers 14 residues. V shed 2 bases and J 3 bases; nucleotides not matched to a gene: 2. Germline V CDR1 and CDR2: SGHTA, FQGNSA. The CDR3 spells CASSLSTGGYEQYF. CDR3 nucleotides: TGTGCCAGCAGCTTATCGACAGGGGGCTACGAGCAGTACTTC.

There are many counts of this clonotype. CDR3 sequence reads: CSARDRQQLSYNEQFF. Written as DNA, the CDR3 is TGCAGTGCTAGAGATCGGCAACAGCTCTCCTACAATGAGCAGTTCTTC. This sequence joins TRBV20-1 and TRBJ2-1, with D unclear. The CDR3 is 16 amino acids. V lost 0 bases and J 0 bases, leaving 12 bases between the germline ends. Germline V gene data show CDR1 as DFQATT and CDR2 as SNEGSKA (reference sequence).

This clonotype was recorded many times. J is TRBJ1-1 and V is TRBV2; unclear D gene. Trimming took 7 bases from V and 1 from J, leaving 10 bases between them. The CDR3 runs to 13 residues. CDR1 is SNHLY, CDR2 FYNNEI, per germline. The CDR3 reads CASMTPENTEAFF. In DNA form, the CDR3 reads TGTGCCAGCATGACCCCCGAGAACACTGAAGCTTTCTTT.

This sequence joins TRBV6-5 and TRBJ1-5; tentatively, D is TRBD1 (6 bases). The CDR3 extends over 14 amino acids. Per germline, CDR1 MNHEY and CDR2 SVGAGI. Trimming stripped 9 bases from V and 5 bases from J, with 17 bases between. CDR3 DNA sequence: TGTGCCAGTAGATCGGGGGGCCCGTATCAGCCCCAGCATTTT. As protein: CASRSGGPYQPQHF.

This clonotype has only a few counts. The rearrangement uses TRBV14 and TRBJ1-3; D is unclear. Trimming took 3 bases from V and 2 from J, leaving 2 bases between them. The CDR3 contains 12 residues. Germline V gene data show CDR1 as SGHDN and CDR2 as FVKESK. The CDR3 protein is CASSQTGNTIYF. DNA of the CDR3: TGTGCCAGCAGCCAGACTGGAAACACCATATATTTT.

V usage is TRBV4-1 and J usage is TRBJ2-1; D possibly matches TRBD1 or TRBD2 (5 bases each). V lost 0 bases, J lost 6 bases, and 9 bases lay in between. This CDR3 spans 14 amino acids. From germline, CDR1 is MGHRA and CDR2 YSYEKL. CDR3 DNA: TGCGCCAGCAGCCAAGATGAGGGGCCCAATGAGCAGTTCTTC. Its protein is CASSQDEGPNEQFF.

The chain recombines TRBV20-1 with TRBJ1-1; the D is unclear. The CDR3 consists of 15 residues. Trimming stripped 0 bases from V and 3 bases from J, with 14 bases between. Per germline, CDR1 DFQATT and CDR2 SNEGSKA (reference sequence). CDR3 in amino acids: CSARDITIRDTEAFF. The CDR3 region has the DNA TGCAGTGCTAGAGATATCACCATTCGGGACACTGAAGCTTTCTTT.

The chain employs TRBV28 and TRBJ1-1; D might be TRBD1 (6 bases). V lost 5 bases and J 5 bases, leaving 18 bases between the germline ends. This CDR3 is 15 amino acids long. The germline V gene encodes CDR1 MDHEN and CDR2 SYDVKM. The CDR3: CASSPLPGARTEAFF. CDR3 nucleotides: TGTGCCAGCAGTCCCCTGCCGGGGGCGCGGACTGAAGCTTTCTTT. The whole variable domain, remainder taken from reference TRBV28 and TRBJ1-1, is DVKVTQSSRYLVKRTGEKVFLECVQDMDHENMFWYRQDPGLGLRLIYFSYDVKMKEKGDIPEGYSVSREKKERFSLILESASTNQTSMYLCASSPLPGARTEAFFGQGTRLTVV.

This clonotype was picked up a small number of times. The chain links TRBV10-2 to TRBJ2-4; D gene unclear. The CDR3 has 14 amino acids. From germline, CDR1 is WSHSY and CDR2 SAAADI. V was pared by 5 bases and J by 0 bases, with 8 bases between. The CDR3, as DNA: TGCGCCAGCAGTCTCTGGCTAGCCAAAAACATTCAGTACTTC. It codes for CASSLWLAKNIQYF.

The chain joins TRBV30 to TRBJ2-7, with 7 bases aligning to TRBD2. Germline CDR1 GTSNPN, CDR2 SVGIG (reference sequence). The V and J ends lost 3 bases and 4 bases, in that order; junction bases with no gene match: 3. The CDR3 is made up of 12 amino acids. The CDR3 is CAWRWGLYEQYF. The CDR3 nucleotides read TGTGCCTGGAGATGGGGACTATACGAGCAGTACTTC.

Within the sample, this clonotype is medium-sized. The J gene is TRBJ2-7, the V gene TRBV7-6; no reliable D call. Trimming cost V 4 bases and J 0 bases, with 10 bases left between them. Per germline, CDR1 SGHVS and CDR2 FNYEAQ. The CDR3 covers 14 residues. CDR3 sequence reads: CASSSGRSSYEQYF. For the CDR3, the DNA is TGTGCCAGCAGCTCCGGCAGGAGCTCCTACGAGCAGTACTTC.

This clonotype was found once. The chain joins TRBV28 to TRBJ2-2; D uncertain. CDR1 and CDR2 (germline): MDHEN, SYDVKM. This CDR3 is 13 amino acids long. V lost 10 bases, J lost 2 bases, and 11 bases lay in between. CDR3 amino acids: CAINTYNTGELFF. DNA for the CDR3: TGTGCCATAAACACGTATAACACCGGGGAGCTGTTTTTT.

This clonotype was picked up many times. This chain uses TRBV12-3 or TRBV12-4 with TRBJ1-4, with a possible D match to TRBD1 (5 bases). Deletions cut 7 bases from V and 7 bases from J, with 16 bases between. CDR3 length equals 14 residues. The CDR3 here is CASTPHWGGEKLFF. The CDR3 DNA reads as TGTGCCAGCACCCCGCACTGGGGGGGTGAAAAACTGTTTTTT.